A selection of T cell receptor beta chains follows, all from one sample in a study of T cells in Graves' hyperthyroidism and ophthalmopathy. Via MiXCR, TCRdb re-called the multiplex PCR reads, giving one row per CDR3 protein. In the table there are 530,000 or so distinct CDR3 sequences, more than 45% of which are singletons. Sequenced sample: peripheral blood or thyroid tissue (not recorded which). The receptors were sampled from a woman under 30 with Graves' hyperthyroidism. Both conserved end residues are part of each CDR3. A D gene is named only where the DNA matches it firmly. Rows may omit the clone size; those that give it use once, few, many or a size class.

>TRBV19|TRBJ1-4|NA|NA
TGTGCCACCTCGGACTACACGAATGAAAAACTGTTTTTT
CATSDYTNEKLFF
>TRBV4-1|TRBJ1-1|NA|NA
TGCGCCAGCAGCCAAGGTAGAACATTGAACACTGAAGCTTTCTTT
CASSQGRTLNTEAFF
>TRBV20-1|TRBJ2-7|NA|many
TGCAGTGCTAGGAGGCTGGCCTCCTACGAGCAGTACTTC
CSARRLASYEQYF
>TRBV7-3|TRBJ1-4|TRBD1|NA
TGTGCCAGCAGCTTAATTGGACAGGGGGCTTCTGAAAAACTGTTTTTT
CASSLIGQGASEKLFF
>TRBV12-5|TRBJ1-3|NA|few
TGTGCTAGTGGTTTACCAAATACCCCACAAAAAACAGGGTCTGGAAACACCATATATTTT
CASGLPNTPQKTGSGNTIYF
>TRBV12-3/TRBV12-4|TRBJ2-1|NA|NA
TGTGCCAGCGACGGGGGCAGGGAGCAGTTCTTC
CASDGGREQFF
>TRBV29-1|TRBJ1-2|TRBD1|few
TGCAGCGTTAGACAGGGGGAGTATGGCTACACCTTC
CSVRQGEYGYTF
>TRBV7-9|TRBJ2-2|TRBD2|NA
TGTGCCAGCAGCTCGGGACTAGCGGGAGTGGCCGGGGAGCTGTTTTTT
CASSSGLAGVAGELFF
>TRBV7-8|TRBJ2-7|TRBD1|many
TGTGCCAGCAGCTTAACCGGGACAGCCTACGAGCAGTACTTC
CASSLTGTAYEQYF
>TRBV6-6|TRBJ1-5|TRBD1|many
TGTGCCAGCAGCCGCGGGACAGGGGGCAATCAGCCCCAGCATTTT
CASSRGTGGNQPQHF
>TRBV11-3|TRBJ2-7|NA|many
TGTGCCAGCAGCTTAACGGGGCAGAGCTCCTACGAGCAGTACTTC
CASSLTGQSSYEQYF
>TRBV29-1|TRBJ2-5|TRBD2|many
TGCAGCGCCCGGACTAGCGGGAGTGAGACCCAGTACTTC
CSARTSGSETQYF
>TRBV3-1|TRBJ2-5|TRBD2|NA
TGTGCCAGCAGCCAAGTCAAGACTAGCGGGAGAGAGGATGAGACCCAGTACTTC
CASSQVKTSGREDETQYF
>TRBV2|TRBJ1-1|TRBD1|many
TGTGCCAGCGGAAGCCGGACAGGTCACACTGAAGCTTTCTTT
CASGSRTGHTEAFF
>TRBV20-1|TRBJ1-6|NA|many
TGCAGTGCGAGACAGACAGTTAATTCACCCCTCCACTTT
CSARQTVNSPLHF
>TRBV7-2|TRBJ2-5|TRBD2|NA
TGTGCCAGCACCCCGACTAGCGGTCCGGATACCCAGTACTTC
CASTPTSGPDTQYF
>TRBV6-2/TRBV6-3|TRBJ1-2|TRBD1|many
TGTGCCAGCAGAGCCACAGGGGGCAATGGCTACACCTTC
CASRATGGNGYTF
>TRBV5-1|TRBJ2-5|TRBD2|NA
TGCGCCAGCAGCCCGGGGGGGGTACGGGAGACCCAGTACTTC
CASSPGGVRETQYF
>TRBV7-3|TRBJ2-7|NA|NA
TGTGCCAGCAGCCCGGCCCTACGCAATGAGCAGTACTTC
CASSPALRNEQYF
>TRBV20-1|TRBJ2-7|TRBD1|many
TGCAGTGCTAGAGATCCGGGACAGGGCCCTTTTCAGTACTTC
CSARDPGQGPFQYF
>TRBV20-1|TRBJ1-3|NA|once
TGCAGTGCTAGAGAAGCGGGATCTGGAAACACCATATATTTT
CSAREAGSGNTIYF
>TRBV7-9|TRBJ2-3|TRBD1|NA
TGTGCCAGCAGCCCGGGACAGGGGGCAGATACGCAGTATTTT
CASSPGQGADTQYF
>TRBV10-3|TRBJ1-2|NA|NA
TGTGCCATCAGGGGCGAGGGCTATGGCTACACCTTC
CAIRGEGYGYTF
>TRBV5-4|TRBJ2-7|NA|many
TGTGCCAGCGGTTCGGGGGCCTCCTCGGGGGAGCAGTACTTC
CASGSGASSGEQYF
>TRBV2|TRBJ2-6|TRBD1|NA
TGTGCCAGCAGTGCTAGACAGGGGGCGAACGTCCTGACTTTC
CASSARQGANVLTF
>TRBV12-3/TRBV12-4|TRBJ1-4|NA|many
TGTGCCAGCAGTTCGTCCAGGGAGGGAAAACTGTTTTTT
CASSSSREGKLFF
>TRBV3-1|TRBJ2-5|TRBD2|NA
TGTGCCAGCAGCCGCCGGGATAGCGGGGCACAAGAGACCCAGTACTTC
CASSRRDSGAQETQYF
>TRBV10-3|TRBJ1-2|NA|once
TGTGCCATCGATGGTTCCCCGGGTGGCAATAACTATGGCTACACCTTC
CAIDGSPGGNNYGYTF
>TRBV7-8|TRBJ2-1|TRBD2|few
TGTGCCAGCAGCCCGTCGCTAGCGGGAGTCGACAATGAGCAGTTCTTC
CASSPSLAGVDNEQFF
>TRBV25-1|TRBJ1-1|NA|NA
TGTGCCAGCAGTGGGGTGGAGGGCGTGAACACTGAAGCTTTCTTT
CASSGVEGVNTEAFF
>TRBV20-1|TRBJ1-2|TRBD1|NA
TGCAGTGCAAAGGACAGGGGCGATGGCTACACCTTC
CSAKDRGDGYTF
>TRBV19|TRBJ2-7|NA|many
TGTGCCAGTAGTATTAAACCAGGGTCCTACTACGAGCAGTACTTC
CASSIKPGSYYEQYF
>TRBV15|TRBJ1-2|TRBD1|NA
TGTGCCACCAGCAGCCAGACAGGGCGCTACTATGGCTACACCTTC
CATSSQTGRYYGYTF
>TRBV10-3|TRBJ1-1|TRBD1|NA
TGTGCCATCAGTACGGGACAGGCGGTCACTGAAGCTTTCTTT
CAISTGQAVTEAFF
>TRBV5-1|TRBJ1-6|TRBD1|NA
TGCGCCAGCACCAGGGACAGATATAATTCACCCCTCCACTTT
CASTRDRYNSPLHF
>TRBV29-1|TRBJ2-5|NA|many
TGCAGCGTTGAAGAGATGGGGTTAGAGGGGGGAGGAGAGACCCAGTACTTC
CSVEEMGLEGGGETQYF
>TRBV27|TRBJ2-7|NA|few
TGTGCCAGCAGTCCTCAATACCGGGACTCGTTATACTTC
CASSPQYRDSLYF
>TRBV5-5|TRBJ2-5|TRBD2|once
TGTGCCTGCAATCCGGGGAGGGGATATGAGACCCAGTACTTC
CACNPGRGYETQYF